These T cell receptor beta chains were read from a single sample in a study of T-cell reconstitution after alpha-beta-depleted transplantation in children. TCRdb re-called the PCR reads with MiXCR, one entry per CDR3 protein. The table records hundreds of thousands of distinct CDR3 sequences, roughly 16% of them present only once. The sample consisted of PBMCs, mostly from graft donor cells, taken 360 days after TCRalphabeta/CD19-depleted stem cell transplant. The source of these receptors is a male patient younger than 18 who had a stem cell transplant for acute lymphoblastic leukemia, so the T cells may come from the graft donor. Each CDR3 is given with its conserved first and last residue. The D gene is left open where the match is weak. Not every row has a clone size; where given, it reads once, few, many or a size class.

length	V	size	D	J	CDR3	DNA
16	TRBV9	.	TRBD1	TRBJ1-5	CASSADRGWVNQPQHF	TGTGCCAGCAGCGCTGACAGGGGATGGGTCAATCAGCCCCAGCATTTT
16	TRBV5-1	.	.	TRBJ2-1	CASSLGSTRLYNEQFF	TGCGCCAGCAGCTTGGGTTCGACGAGACTATACAATGAGCAGTTCTTC
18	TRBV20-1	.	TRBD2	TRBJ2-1	CSARVAGGPFYSYNEQFF	TGCAGTGCTAGAGTAGCGGGAGGGCCATTTTATTCCTACAATGAGCAGTTCTTC
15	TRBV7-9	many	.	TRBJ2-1	CASSSQIDGYNEQFF	TGTGCCAGCAGCTCCCAAATTGACGGATACAATGAGCAGTTCTTC
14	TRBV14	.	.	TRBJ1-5	CASSQGGIQQPQHF	TGTGCCAGCAGCCAAGGTGGGATACAGCAGCCCCAGCATTTT
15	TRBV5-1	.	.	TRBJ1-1	CASSFTVTLNTEAFF	TGCGCCAGCAGCTTTACGGTAACCTTGAACACTGAAGCTTTCTTT
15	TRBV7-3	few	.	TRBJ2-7	CASSLLRTASYEQYF	TGTGCCAGCAGCTTACTCCGGACAGCGTCCTACGAGCAGTACTTC
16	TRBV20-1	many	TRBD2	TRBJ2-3	CRAHLIAGESTDTQYF	TGCAGGGCCCACCTCATAGCGGGGGAAAGCACAGATACGCAGTATTTT
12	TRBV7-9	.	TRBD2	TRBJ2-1	CASSYRTRSRFF	TGTGCCAGCAGTTACAGGACTAGAAGTCGGTTCTTC
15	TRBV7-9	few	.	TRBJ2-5	CASSPRGEIQETQYF	TGTGCCAGCAGCCCGAGGGGGGAGATCCAAGAGACCCAGTACTTC